This note documents a single TCR beta chain sequence. The antigen this receptor binds is unknown. The input lacks base qualities; no much larger clone sits a single base away. This sample stems from a study of beta chain features in type 1 diabetes (dated by TCRdb to the late 2010s). For the wider study: Mean age, gender distribution, total cell number and subset yield were not different between patients and healthy donors. Naive and central memory subsets were obtained from all 30 or so donors, but regulatory and stem cell-like memory subsets were isolated from only 8 patients and roughly eight healthy donors. A total of around 110,000,000 sorted cells were examined across all samples, and RNA yield correlated strongly with the number of cells per subset. In the study, TCRB repertoires of sorted circulating CD4+ T cell subsets from recently diagnosed type 1 diabetes patients were compared with those of matched healthy donors. What the research found in general, with its limitations: At VDJ recombination sites, patients with type 1 diabetes made fewer insertions and deleted more nucleotides, a pattern implying thymic rearrangement abnormalities. The naive, central memory and regulatory TCRB repertoires appeared to resemble one another more closely among patients than among healthy donors. Shorter templates might be favored by PCR, yet because patient and control samples were amplified and corrected together, any such skew would affect both groups equally. Sequencing cDNA rather than genomic DNA could over-represent highly expressing activated cells, although activation and CD3 levels did not differ between groups. Because the HLA sub-analyses included only small numbers of individuals, any influence of HLA type on TCRB rearrangement was left unresolved. A moderate but significant shortening of TCRB CDR3 length was observed in type 1 diabetes patients in all four CD4+ subsets.

The entire amount of isolated RNA was reverse transcribed using the High Capacity cDNA Reverse Transcription Kit, so the sequenced TCRB transcripts were expressed ones. Deep immunoSEQ sequencing was performed on naive, central memory and regulatory T cell samples, with an average of about 3.57 million total reads per sample. Sorted cells were lysed in RLT buffer and RNA was extracted with DNase-treated RNeasy Micro or Mini kits, depending on cell number. Each cell subset was processed separately to prevent cross-contamination, with patient and healthy donor samples processed together. The immunoSEQ multiplex PCR was used to amplify TCRB sequences from cDNA, yielding 87-bp fragments that span the CDR3 region. Sequencing of the amplicons was done on the Illumina HiSeq platform. The authors' pipeline ran thus. PCR bias was computationally corrected using synthetic template baselines, reads within Hamming distance 2 were collapsed, and singletons that could not be merged were discarded. By aligning reads against IMGT, V, D and J genes, CDR3 length, and insertions or deletions at six rearrangement sites were assigned. Within each subset, clonotype counts were normalized to sorted cell number, and only after that were true diversity and Gini coefficients computed with the tcR R package. The overlap coefficient, calculated on TCRB nucleotide sequences, was used to measure repertoire sharing. Out-of-frame TCRB sequences from naive cells were analyzed as a proxy for the pre-selection repertoire. The table comes from immuneACCESS by way of TCRdb, which keeps in-frame sequences with V and J called. Part of the clones is missing from these tables; in studies checked, under half for an unresolved V gene and the rest for unknown reasons. That table furnishes V, J and clone size, whereas the DNA furnished D and trimming. The sample table records roughly 330,000 clones; 11% of these occur just once. Jointly, the top ten make up around 0.015% of the sample.

Per the germline V gene, SGHAT is the CDR1 and FQNNGV is the CDR2. V loses 2 bases of germline sequence and J loses 13 bases, and the interval between the two ends is 15 bases. Measured from the cysteine to the phenylalanine, the CDR3 is 14 residues long. Kept here is only the CDR3 DNA, which spans 42 bases and is read in frame from base 1. A single peripheral blood draw of approximately 120 mL on average was collected from each donor into heparinised tubes. Naive, central memory, regulatory and stem cell-like memory CD4+ T cells were sorted on a BD FACSAria II using a panel including CD45RO, CCR7, CD25, CD127, CD95 and CD27. A purity above 95% was achieved for all sorted populations. PBMCs were isolated right away by Lymphoprep density gradient centrifugation and were stained directly, without culture. To minimize batch effects, samples were stained and sorted in pairs, one healthy donor with one patient per experiment.

The sample was naive CD4+ T cells from blood. The cell subset or site label corresponds to: true naive CD4+ T cells. The source of this sequence is a woman aged 25 to 45 in good health. In this chain, TRBV11-2 is recombined with TRBJ2-6; confidence is insufficient to name the D gene. The sequenced DNA: TGTGCCAGCAGCTTATCGGCAGGCACCCAGGTCCTGACTTTC. Its translation reads: CASSLSAGTQVLTF. The entire variable domain, with the stretches around the CDR3 drawn from the reference TRBV11-2 and TRBJ2-6 proteins, is EAGVAQSPRYKIIEKRQSVAFWCNPISGHATLYWYQQILGQGPKLLIQFQNNGVVDDSQLPKDRFSAERLKGVDSTLKIQPAKLEDSAVYLCASSLSAGTQVLTFGAGSRLTVL.